A selection of T cell receptor beta chains follows, all from one sample in a study of shared clonotypes between healthy human individuals. Produced via immunoSEQ multiplex PCR; TCRdb's table is partial and in-frame only. In the table there are about 480,000 clones, almost 80% of which are singletons. Specimen: PBMCs. The origin of the receptors is a woman in her forties in good health. Some clones in this sample may be carry-over from other donors' samples. CDR3s include the opening cysteine and the closing phenylalanine or tryptophan. Fields, in order: V gene, J gene, CDR3 protein.

TRBV7-3,TRBJ2-3,CASSLDRSTDTQYF
TRBV5-4,TRBJ2-7,CASSLGTASYEQYF
TRBV7-6,TRBJ2-1,CASSPGRVGGRKFGWNEQFF
TRBV28,-,CASSLVGRSKIYEQYF
TRBV5-1,TRBJ2-7,CASSLGLELDEQYF
TRBV25-1,TRBJ1-1,CASSEGDRKTEAFF
TRBV4-2,TRBJ2-2,CASSQLITGELFF
TRBV5-4,TRBJ2-7,CASSSRTGETYEQYF
TRBV11-3,TRBJ1-2,CASSSRMGGRDYGYTF
TRBV30,TRBJ2-2,CAWSKGGDTGELFF
TRBV5-1,TRBJ1-1,CASSLVGGNNEAFF
TRBV5-1,TRBJ2-1,CASSWRDRNNEQFF
TRBV18,TRBJ2-7,CASSRAGTSGRYEQYF
TRBV28,TRBJ2-7,CASSLQGAGEQYF
TRBV18,TRBJ2-2,CASSMGPNTGELFF
TRBV7-6,TRBJ2-1,CASSFPTGLAPSPGYNEQFF
TRBV19,TRBJ2-3,CASSPDLDGVDTQYF
TRBV5-5,TRBJ2-2,CASSLGPRVNTGELFF
TRBV4-1,TRBJ2-1,CASSQGTGGNNEQFF
TRBV7-9,TRBJ1-2,CASSLEGLNYGYTF
TRBV5-4,TRBJ2-7,CASSLGPNYEQYF
TRBV15,TRBJ1-1,CATSRDLRVGTEAFF
TRBV4-2,TRBJ1-1,CASSQDLGVDGDTEAFF
TRBV7-3,TRBJ2-1,CASSYRREVPNEQFF
TRBV11-2,TRBJ2-1,CASSPPNSGTLYNEQFF
TRBV18,TRBJ1-4,CASSSSTGPNNEKLFF
TRBV2,TRBJ1-4,CASSEQGAPNEKLFF
TRBV2,TRBJ2-7,CASTRLTYEQYF
TRBV11-2,TRBJ2-4,CASRGLVAKNIQYF
TRBV7-6,TRBJ2-5,CASSPISETQYF
TRBV29-1,TRBJ1-2,CSVGTGQGYGYTF
TRBV14,TRBJ2-3,CASSQNRVRSTDTQYF